What follows is one TCR beta chain and its context. The antigen is unknown. Clones were read by immunoSEQ multiplex PCR, and TCRdb kept only the in-frame ones, dropping some. The repertoire holds some 90,000 clones, with 75% to 90% as singletons. This sample was included in a study of graft-versus-host responses after intestinal transplantation. Trimming stripped 6 bases from V and 1 base from J, with 11 bases between. Germline V gene sequence: CDR1 LNHDA, CDR2 SQIVND (reference sequence). This CDR3 contains 14 residues. The gene calls are TRBV19 and TRBJ2-3; unclear D gene. This sequence originates from a human donor who received an intestinal transplant. Source: unstimulated CD4+ T cells sorted from spleen or lymph node cells, taken before intestinal transplant. As DNA, the CDR3 is TGTGCCAGTAGGGCGGCAGAACGCACAGATACGCAGTATTTT. Translating gives CASRAAERTDTQYF.